Reported below is one TCR beta chain. The CDR3 loop spans 15 amino acids. V was clipped by 5 bases and J by 4 bases, with 15 bases between them. Germline values: CDR1 LGHDT, CDR2 YNNKEL (reference sequence). The entry originates in a study of blood T cells in healthy people across ages. A second 7 to 11 cycle PCR used barcoded and J-beta primers. One entry per CDR3 protein, called by TCRdb with MiXCR from the 5' RACE reads. The data hold roughly 730,000 distinct CDR3 sequences, with 56% observed a single time. The sequence derives from a man aged 35-49 years in good health. Sequencing input: blood. The chain recombines TRBV3-1 with TRBJ2-1; D gene ambiguous. The CDR3 here is CASSVDGGFYNEQFF. The CDR3 DNA reads TGTGCCAGCAGCGTTGACGGTGGGTTTTACAATGAGCAGTTCTTC.